These 17 T cell receptor beta chains originate from one sample sequenced in a study of blood T cell repertoires in COVID-19. Using immunoSEQ multiplex PCR, the repertoire was profiled, and TCRdb retains in-frame clones only, with some absent. Of some 450,000 clones detected, around nine tenths appear once; the ten largest clones hold 0.7% to 1%. Sequencing was done on a sample of peripheral blood. The receptors were sampled from a man aged 18 to 29 with COVID-19, enrolled during active disease.

This sequence joins TRBV6-5 and TRBJ2-2; 7 positions match TRBD2. Germline V CDR1 and CDR2: MNHEY, SVGAGI. Trimming at V came to 8 bases and at J to 7 bases, leaving 10 bases not matched to a gene. The CDR3 covers 14 residues. The CDR3 region has the DNA TGTGCCAGCGCCGCCGGGACTAATTACGGGGAGCTGTTTTTT. Amino acid sequence: CASAAGTNYGELFF.

This clone was seen only a few times. This chain links TRBV20-1 with TRBJ2-5; 7 bases are shared with TRBD1. The germline CDR1 and CDR2 sequences are DFQATT and SNEGSKA (reference sequence). The CDR3 consists of 11 residues. Trimming at V came to 8 bases and at J to 2 bases, leaving 2 bases not matched to a gene. CDR3 amino acids: CSTRGQETQYF. In DNA form, the CDR3 reads TGCAGTACCAGGGGGCAAGAGACCCAGTACTTC.

The CDR3 DNA reads as TGCGCCAGCAGCTTCGTTCGGGCTAGCGAGAACACCGGGGAGCTGTTTTTT. It codes for CASSFVRASENTGELFF. J is TRBJ2-2 and V is TRBV5-1, with a weak D call TRBD2 (6 bases). The V and J ends lost 2 bases and 1 base respectively, with 15 bases between them. This CDR3 is built from 17 residues. The V gene's germline CDR1 is SGHRS and CDR2 YFSETQ.

The rearrangement links TRBV7-8 to TRBJ2-3; maybe TRBD2 (6 bases). Germline V CDR1 and CDR2: SGHVS, FQNEAQ. The CDR3 sequence is 16 residues long. Trimming stripped 0 bases from V and 1 base from J, with 11 bases between. CDR3 coding DNA: TGTGCCAGCAGCTTAGCCTTGGCTAGCGGCACAGATACGCAGTATTTT. It yields the protein CASSLALASGTDTQYF.

The chain carries TRBV7-9 and TRBJ2-1; no definite D call. Germline-derived CDR1 and CDR2 are SEHNR and FQNEAQ (reference sequence). Trimming shortened V by 0 bases and J by 9 bases, and 9 bases separated the two germline ends. The length of the CDR3 is 13 residues. The CDR3: CASSLAGSSEQFF. Here the CDR3 DNA reads TGTGCCAGCAGCTTAGCGGGTAGCTCTGAGCAGTTCTTC.

The chain has TRBV2 and TRBJ2-1, with D maybe TRBD1 (6 bases). The CDR3 consists of 10 residues. Trimming took 3 bases from V and 15 from J, leaving 9 bases between them. Germline V CDR1 and CDR2: SNHLY, FYNNEI. CDR3 DNA: TGTGCCAGCAGTGATACAGGGTGGTTCTTC. It translates to CASSDTGWFF.

V and J are TRBV3-1 (or the pseudogene TRBV3-2) and TRBJ1-6; D gene uncertain. Germline lookup yields CDR1 LGHDT and CDR2 YNNKEL (reference sequence). The CDR3 is made up of 12 amino acids. V was cut by 4 bases and J by 6 bases, with 4 bases left in between. The DNA for the CDR3 is TGTGCCAGCAGCCTCAGTAATTCACCCCTCCACTTT. Amino acids: CASSLSNSPLHF.

The J gene is TRBJ2-2, the V gene TRBV7-6; TRBD1 is a possible D gene (5 bases). The CDR3 contains 16 residues. The V gene's germline CDR1 is SGHVS and CDR2 FNYEAQ. V dropped 4 bases and J dropped 0 bases, with 12 bases sitting between them. CDR3 in amino acids: CASSSAQGANTGELFF. The DNA for the CDR3 is TGTGCCAGCAGCTCCGCCCAAGGGGCGAACACCGGGGAGCTGTTTTTT. The whole variable domain, filled in from reference TRBV7-6 and TRBJ2-2, reads GAGVSQSPRYKVTKRGQDVALRCDPISGHVSLYWYRQALGQGPEFLTYFNYEAQQDKSGLPNDRFSAERPEGSISTLTIQRTEQRDSAMYRCASSSAQGANTGELFFGEGSRLTVL.

The V and J genes are TRBV11-1 and TRBJ1-4; D is perhaps TRBD1 (5 bases). Per germline, CDR1 SGHAT and CDR2 FQDESV (reference sequence). Between the trimmed V and J ends, which lost 1 base and 6 bases, there was a span of 15 bases. This CDR3 is 16 amino acids long. The CDR3 DNA sequence: TGTGCCAGCAGCTTAGACCCGGCCGGGACTGATGAAAAACTGTTTTTT. It translates to CASSLDPAGTDEKLFF. The entire variable domain, with the rest obtained from reference TRBV11-1 and TRBJ1-4, is as follows: EAEVAQSPRYKITEKSQAVAFWCDPISGHATLYWYRQILGQGPELLVQFQDESVVDDSQLPKDRFSAERLKGVDSTLKIQPAELGDSAMYLCASSLDPAGTDEKLFFGSGTQLSVL.

J is TRBJ1-3 and V is TRBV9; no firm D call. The germline V and J ends were trimmed by 4 bases and 0 bases, with 14 bases remaining between them. This CDR3 is built from 16 residues. The germline CDR1 and CDR2 sequences are SGDLS and YYNGEE. The CDR3 sequence is CASSPREQLSGNTIYF. The DNA of the CDR3 is TGTGCCAGCAGCCCTAGAGAACAACTCTCTGGAAACACCATATATTTT.

This clone was seen just once. The chain recombines TRBV5-8 with TRBJ2-2; D perhaps matches TRBD2 (6 bases). The V end was cut by 0 bases, the J end by 6 bases, with 12 bases between. Germline CDR1 and CDR2: SGHTS and YDEGEE. The CDR3 runs to 15 residues. As DNA, the CDR3 is TGTGCCAGCAGCTTGGCCGGGGAGCGGGCCGGGGAGCTGTTTTTT. Translating it yields CASSLAGERAGELFF.

This clone turned up a few times. This rearrangement joins TRBV10-2 to TRBJ2-7; D is perhaps TRBD1 (5 bases). The V gene lost 5 bases and the J gene lost 7 bases, with 21 bases spanning the gap. Looked up from germline, CDR1 is WSHSY and CDR2 is SAAADI. The CDR3 covers 15 residues. CDR3 in amino acids: CASSPNRSNLREQYF. CDR3 bases: TGCGCCAGCAGTCCGAACAGGAGTAACCTACGGGAGCAGTACTTC.

The chain carries TRBV18 and TRBJ2-2, with a possible D match to TRBD2 (5 bases). Germline CDR1 KGHSH, CDR2 LQKENI. The CDR3 consists of 17 residues. The ends were cut back, 6 bases at V and 1 base at J, with 18 bases in the middle. This CDR3 reads CASSSGALEVNTGELFF. CDR3 nucleotides: TGTGCCAGCTCCTCAGGAGCCTTGGAGGTGAACACCGGGGAGCTGTTTTTT.

The chain has TRBV14 and TRBJ2-1; the match to TRBD2 covers 10 bases. J gave up 7 bases and V 4 bases, and 10 bases lay outside the gene matches. Germline V CDR1 and CDR2: SGHDN, FVKESK. The CDR3 runs 16 residues. CDR3 bases: TGTGCCAGCAGCCGGCCGGGACTAGCGCGTTTGAATGAGCAGTTCTTC. Its translation: CASSRPGLARLNEQFF.

The chain is built from TRBV2 and TRBJ2-7; D is perhaps TRBD1 (6 bases). The CDR3 has 17 residues. CDR1 and CDR2 from the germline V gene are SNHLY and FYNNEI. The V end lost 7 bases, the J end lost 7 bases, and 29 bases lay between the germline ends. CDR3 DNA: TGTGCCAGCACCAACGAACCTCAGGGGCATCTATCGGGGGAGCAGTACTTC. It codes for CASTNEPQGHLSGEQYF.

The CDR3 protein is CASSMRGGRDTQYF. The CDR3 DNA sequence: TGTGCCAGTAGTATGCGGGGGGGCCGGGATACGCAGTATTTT. V usage is TRBV19 and J usage is TRBJ2-3; TRBD2 matches 9 bases. CDR3 length: 14 amino acids. The V gene's germline CDR1 is LNHDA and CDR2 SQIVND (reference sequence). V was clipped by 3 bases and J by 6 bases; unmatched bases: 4.

This rearrangement joins TRBV7-2 to TRBJ2-7; 10 positions match TRBD2. The CDR3 contains 14 residues. V lost 5 bases, J lost 3 bases, and 4 bases stayed unmatched. Germline V lookup: CDR1 SGHTA, CDR2 FQGNSA. The CDR3 region is CASSPTSGNYEQYF. The CDR3 DNA is TGTGCCAGCAGCCCAACTAGCGGGAACTACGAGCAGTACTTC.